The clone carrying this T cell receptor beta chain was observed once. The antigen remains undetermined. Here the CDR3 omits its conserved ending phenylalanine or tryptophan, so a read error is the likely source. This sample is drawn from a study of cytomegalovirus exposure and HLA in healthy donors. Study observations and caveats: TCR beta chains numbering about 160 were designated cytomegalovirus-associated. TCR beta sequences reportedly predicted the HLA-A and HLA-B alleles of most subjects accurately. Reportedly, fewer N-insertions than the approximately 680-donor mean appeared in an Asian-associated ancestry cluster in a later analysis.

Primers included in the PCR were 60 Vbeta and 13 Jbeta primers. TCRdb's table, derived via immunoSEQ multiplex PCR, lists solely in-frame clones and lacks some. The repertoire holds 150,000 or so clones, 82% seen once, with 7.5% to 9% in the top ten. The germline V gene has CDR1 MNHNY and CDR2 SVGAGI (reference sequence). Between the trimmed V and J ends, which lost 0 bases and 4 bases, there was a span of 3 bases. The CDR3 sequence is 13 residues long. The sequencing input was PBMCs. The receptor was derived from a male donor in good health and CMV-seropositive. The V and J genes are TRBV6-6 and TRBJ2-2; D ambiguous. The CDR3 sequence is CASSYSSTGELFL. The CDR3, as DNA: TGTGCCAGCAGTTACTCGAGCACCGGGGAGCTGTTTTTG.